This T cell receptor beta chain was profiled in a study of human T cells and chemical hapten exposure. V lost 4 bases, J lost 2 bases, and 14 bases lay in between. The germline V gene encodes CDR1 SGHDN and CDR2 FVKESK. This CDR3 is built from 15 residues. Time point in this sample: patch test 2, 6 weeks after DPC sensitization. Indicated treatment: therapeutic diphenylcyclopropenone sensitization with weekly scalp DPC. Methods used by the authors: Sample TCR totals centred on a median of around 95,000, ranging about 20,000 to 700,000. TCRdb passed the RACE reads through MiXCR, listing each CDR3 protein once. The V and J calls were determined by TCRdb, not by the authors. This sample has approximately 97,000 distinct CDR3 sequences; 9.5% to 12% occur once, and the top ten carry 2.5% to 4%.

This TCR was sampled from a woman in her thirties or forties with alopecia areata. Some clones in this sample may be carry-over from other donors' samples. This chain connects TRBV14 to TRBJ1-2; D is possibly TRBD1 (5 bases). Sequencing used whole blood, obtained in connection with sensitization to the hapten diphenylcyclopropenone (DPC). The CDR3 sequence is CASSPPGGKNYGYTF. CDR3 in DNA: TGTGCCAGCAGCCCCCCCGGGGGGAAAAACTATGGCTACACCTTC. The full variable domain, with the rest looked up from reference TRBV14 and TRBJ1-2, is EAGVTQFPSHSVIEKGQTVTLRCDPISGHDNLYWYRRVMGKEIKFLLHFVKESKQDESGMPNNRFLAERTGGTYSTLKVQPAELEDSGVYFCASSPPGGKNYGYTFGSGTRLTVV.